One sample yielded the 25 T cell receptor beta chains listed below, sequenced in a study of blood T cell repertoires in COVID-19. The method was immunoSEQ multiplex PCR; TCRdb's version includes in-frame clones alone and lacks a portion of them. The table lists about 130,000 clones, around 86% of them singletons. The sample consisted of peripheral blood. All receptors come from a woman between 45 and 60 years old who had recovered from COVID-19.

The chain couples TRBV2 to TRBJ1-2, with D possibly being TRBD1 (6 bases). Germline assignment: CDR1 SNHLY and CDR2 FYNNEI. The CDR3 length is 15 residues. Between the trimmed V and J ends, which lost 6 bases and 0 bases, there was a span of 14 bases. The CDR3 loop is CASRRPGQSNYGYTF. The CDR3 DNA reads as TGTGCCAGCAGGAGACCGGGACAATCTAACTATGGCTACACCTTC.

The chain joins TRBV6-5 to TRBJ1-2; the D gene is possibly TRBD1 (6 bases). V dropped 2 bases and J dropped 8 bases, with 15 bases sitting between them. The CDR3 length is 14 residues. Germline assignment: CDR1 MNHEY and CDR2 SVGAGI. CDR3 sequence (DNA): TGTGCCAGCAGTTACGACTCGTTAGGGGGAGGCTACACCTTC. It codes for CASSYDSLGGGYTF.

The chain couples TRBV6-5 to TRBJ2-7; TRBD1 agrees at 9 bases. There are 14 residues in the CDR3. J gave up 2 bases and V 4 bases, and 3 bases lay outside the gene matches. Germline V gene lookup returns CDR1 MNHEY and CDR2 SVGAGI. The CDR3 protein is CASSWGQGTYEQYF. The CDR3 DNA sequence: TGTGCCAGCAGTTGGGGACAGGGAACCTACGAGCAGTACTTC.

CDR3 region: CASMNRVSVVQPQHF. CDR3 bases: TGTGCCAGTATGAACAGGGTGTCGGTTGTACAGCCCCAGCATTTT. The genes are TRBV19 and TRBJ1-5; D possibly corresponds to TRBD1 (6 bases). V shed 7 bases and J shed 7 bases, with 20 bases lying between them. This CDR3 spans 15 amino acids. Looked up from germline, CDR1 is LNHDA and CDR2 is SQIVND (reference sequence). Together with reference TRBV19 and TRBJ1-5, the CDR3 gives the full variable domain: DGGITQSPKYLFRKEGQNVTLSCEQNLNHDAMYWYRQDPGQGLRLIYYSQIVNDFQKGDIAEGYSVSREKKESFPLTVTSAQKNPTAFYLCASMNRVSVVQPQHFGDGTRLSIL.

This rearrangement joins TRBV7-2 to TRBJ1-5; D is perhaps TRBD1 (6 bases). The CDR3 totals 15 residues. CDR1 SGHTA and CDR2 FQGNSA come from the germline V gene. V was shortened by 4 bases and J by 10 bases, with 20 bases between the two germline ends. CDR3 sequence reads: CASSYRGAAGQPQHF. The CDR3 nucleotides read TGTGCCAGCAGCTATCGGGGGGCGGCGGGTCAACCCCAGCATTTT.

This rearrangement joins TRBV7-6 to TRBJ2-5; possible D gene TRBD2, 7 bases. This CDR3 has 15 amino acids. V was clipped by 2 bases and J by 5 bases, with 15 bases between them. The germline gives CDR1 SGHVS, CDR2 FNYEAQ. CDR3 loop: CASSLHGGGLETQYF. As DNA, the CDR3 is TGTGCCAGCAGCTTACATGGGGGGGGCTTGGAGACCCAGTACTTC.

The rearrangement joins TRBV28 to TRBJ2-7; 8 positions agree with TRBD2. V lost 3 bases and J lost 2; bases outside the gene matches: 6. The germline gives CDR1 MDHEN, CDR2 SYDVKM. The CDR3 spans 15 residues. The CDR3 protein is CASSFGAGGTYEQYF. As DNA, the CDR3 is TGTGCCAGCAGTTTCGGGGCGGGAGGAACCTACGAGCAGTACTTC. Combining the CDR3 with reference TRBV28 and TRBJ2-7 gives the whole variable domain DVKVTQSSRYLVKRTGEKVFLECVQDMDHENMFWYRQDPGLGLRLIYFSYDVKMKEKGDIPEGYSVSREKKERFSLILESASTNQTSMYLCASSFGAGGTYEQYFGPGTRLTVT.

The chain has TRBV27 and TRBJ2-1; TRBD2 matches 8 bases. The V gene end was trimmed by 8 bases and the J gene end by 8 bases; junction bases not matched to a gene: 11. CDR3 length equals 14 residues. Looked up from germline, CDR1 is MNHEY and CDR2 is SMNVEV (reference sequence). The chain's CDR3 is CASAGLGVKYEQFF. The CDR3 DNA sequence: TGTGCCAGCGCGGGACTAGGAGTTAAGTATGAGCAGTTCTTC.

The J gene is TRBJ2-2, the V gene TRBV7-9; TRBD2 aligns across 8 bases. The CDR3 covers 14 residues. With 5 bases clipped from V and 6 bases from J, the junction kept 5 bases outside the gene matches. From germline, CDR1 is SEHNR and CDR2 FQNEAQ (reference sequence). CDR3 region: CASSPRGGPGELFF. In DNA, the CDR3 is TGTGCCAGCAGCCCCCGGGGGGGACCCGGGGAGCTGTTTTTT. Full variable domain (remainder filled in from reference TRBV7-9 and TRBJ2-2): DTGVSQNPRHKITKRGQNVTFRCDPISEHNRLYWYRQTLGQGPEFLTYFQNEAQLEKSRLLSDRFSAERPKGSFSTLEIQRTEQGDSAMYLCASSPRGGPGELFFGEGSRLTVL.

This clone was detected ten times or more. The same CDR3 can be traced to other DNA sequences in this sample. The chain couples TRBV6-4 to TRBJ2-1; TRBD1 matches at 7 bases. This CDR3 comprises 16 residues. CDR1 and CDR2 from the germline V gene are MRHNA and SNTAGT. V shed 5 bases and J 2 bases; nucleotides not matched to a gene: 9. The CDR3 coding sequence is TGTGCCAGCAGTCCGCAACAGGGGAGCACCTACAATGAGCAGTTCTTC. Protein sequence: CASSPQQGSTYNEQFF.

V gene TRBV24-1 combines with J gene TRBJ2-1; a possible D gene is TRBD2 (5 bases). There are 12 residues in the CDR3. The V gene's germline CDR1 is KGHDR and CDR2 SFDVKD. V was clipped by 6 bases and J by 7 bases, with 9 bases between them. The CDR3 region has the DNA TGTGCCACCAGTCTATCGGGGAATGAGCAGTTCTTC. Protein product: CATSLSGNEQFF.

V is TRBV24-1 and J is TRBJ1-1; TRBD1 aligns across 7 bases. There are 14 residues in the CDR3. The V and J ends lost 3 bases and 4 bases, in that order; junction bases with no gene match: 4. Germline CDR1 KGHDR, CDR2 SFDVKD. The CDR3: CATSDGDSRTEAFF. CDR3 nucleotides: TGTGCCACCAGTGATGGGGACAGCCGCACTGAAGCTTTCTTT.

This rearrangement joins TRBV12-1 to TRBJ2-5; TRBD2 reflects the table's D call only, with no check against the DNA. TRBV12-1 is described as a pseudogene. The CDR3 extends over 12 amino acids. CDR3 protein: CARTSGRETQYF. The CDR3 DNA is TGTGCCAGGACTAGCGGGAGGGAGACCCAGTACTTC.

This chain links TRBV12-3 or TRBV12-4 with TRBJ2-5; D call uncertain. The CDR3 runs to 12 residues. V was clipped by 4 bases and J by 5 bases, with 8 bases between them. Here the CDR3 DNA reads TGTGCCAGCAGTTATAGATTGGAGACCCAGTACTTC. It specifies CASSYRLETQYF.

The chain is built from TRBV2 and TRBJ1-4; D remains unclear. Trimming stripped 8 bases from V and 1 base from J, with 17 bases between. The CDR3 is 16 amino acids. Germline V CDR1 and CDR2: SNHLY, FYNNEI. This CDR3 reads CASGSVWVLTNEKLFF. The CDR3 DNA follows: TGTGCCAGCGGGAGTGTATGGGTCTTAACTAATGAAAAACTGTTTTTT.

The genes are TRBV5-8 and TRBJ1-5; the match to TRBD1 covers 8 bases. CDR1 and CDR2 from the germline V gene are SGHTS and YDEGEE. The CDR3 runs to 15 residues. V shed 5 bases, J shed 5 bases, and the junction held 9 bases outside the gene matches. The CDR3 nucleotides are TGTGCCAGCAGTCCTCGGACAGGGATTTATCAGCCCCAGCATTTT. Its translation is CASSPRTGIYQPQHF.

The chain has TRBV29-1 and TRBJ1-2; TRBD1 aligns across 10 bases. V lost 6 bases to trimming and J lost 0 bases; unmatched junction nucleotides: 7. Germline-derived CDR1 and CDR2 are SQVTM and ANQGSEA. CDR3 size: 15 residues. The CDR3 here is CSVAGTGEANYGYTF. The CDR3 bases are TGCAGCGTAGCCGGGACAGGGGAAGCTAACTATGGCTACACCTTC.

The J gene is TRBJ2-2, the V gene TRBV11-3; the D is unclear. V lost 1 base, J lost 5 bases, and 11 bases lay in between. CDR3 length: 15 amino acids. CDR1 and CDR2 (germline): SGHNT, YENEEA. CDR3 in DNA: TGTGCCAGCAGCTTAGGGCACCTCAAGACCGGGGAGCTGTTTTTT. Protein: CASSLGHLKTGELFF.

The chain is built from TRBV6-5 and TRBJ2-1; 9 nucleotides agree with TRBD2. The CDR3 has 16 amino acids. Germline CDR1 is MNHEY and CDR2 is SVGAGI. The ends lost 3 bases at V and 4 bases at J; junction bases unmatched: 7. The CDR3 here is CASSYTGGLAYNEQFF. In nucleotides, the CDR3 is TGTGCCAGCAGTTATACAGGAGGACTAGCGTACAATGAGCAGTTCTTC.

The V gene is TRBV5-4, the J gene TRBJ2-2; D is possibly TRBD1 (5 bases). Germline V CDR1 and CDR2: SGHNT, YYREEE (reference sequence). The CDR3 spans 14 residues. Deletions cut 4 bases from V and 4 bases from J, with 11 bases between. This CDR3 is CASSRGRTTGELFF. The CDR3 bases are TGTGCCAGCAGCAGGGGCCGAACCACCGGGGAGCTGTTTTTT.

The chain combines TRBV18 with TRBJ2-1, with 13 bases matching TRBD2. CDR3 length equals 13 residues. Looked up from germline, CDR1 is KGHSH and CDR2 is LQKENI. The ends lost 6 bases at V and 10 bases at J; junction bases unmatched: 3. CDR3 protein: CASSGLAGAEQFF. The CDR3 coding sequence is TGTGCCAGCTCTGGACTAGCGGGGGCCGAGCAGTTCTTC.

The V and J genes are TRBV18 and TRBJ1-1, with D uncertain. Trimming shortened V by 6 bases and J by 0 bases, and 14 bases separated the two germline ends. Per germline, CDR1 KGHSH and CDR2 LQKENI. This CDR3 has 15 amino acids. The CDR3 bases are TGTGCCAGCTCCCCTCGGAGTGGGTTGAACACTGAAGCTTTCTTT. It is translated as CASSPRSGLNTEAFF.

J is TRBJ2-7 and V is TRBV4-1; 7 positions match TRBD2. Germline trimming cut 1 base from V and 3 bases from J; bases unmatched to any gene: 6. The CDR3 totals 15 residues. The germline gives CDR1 MGHRA, CDR2 YSYEKL. The CDR3 DNA reads as TGCGCCAGCAGCCAAGGGTTGCTAGCGGACTACGAGCAGTACTTC. Protein: CASSQGLLADYEQYF.

This clone was recorded a few times. The chain uses TRBV6-5 and TRBJ1-1; 8 nucleotides align to TRBD1. With 10 bases clipped from V and 7 bases from J, the junction kept 11 bases outside the gene matches. The CDR3 has 13 residues. Looked up from germline, CDR1 is MNHEY and CDR2 is SVGAGI. The CDR3 sequence is CATTKTGVNEAFF. The CDR3 region has the DNA TGTGCCACAACAAAGACAGGGGTCAATGAAGCTTTCTTT.

J is TRBJ2-1 and V is TRBV4-1; D unresolved. V was shortened by 6 bases and J by 3 bases, with 12 bases between the two germline ends. This CDR3 contains 14 residues. Looked up from germline, CDR1 is MGHRA and CDR2 is YSYEKL. CDR3: CASSGQLFYNEQFF. The DNA of the CDR3 is TGCGCCAGCAGTGGGCAGCTTTTCTACAATGAGCAGTTCTTC.